These T cell receptor beta chains were read from a single sample in a study of T-cell reconstitution after alpha-beta-depleted transplantation in children. A single record per CDR3 protein comes from TCRdb applying MiXCR to the PCR reads. The sample lists approximately 650,000 distinct CDR3 sequences, over 10% occurring once. Material: PBMCs, obtained before TCRalphabeta/CD19-depleted stem cell transplant. Every receptor here comes from a girl aged 2 to 9 with congenital amegakaryocytic thrombocytopenia, due to receive a stem cell transplant. Each CDR3 is given with its conserved first and last residue. The order of the fields is V gene, D gene, CDR3 length, J gene, clone size, CDR3 DNA, CDR3 protein. The D gene is left open where the match is weak. Size values are once, few and many counts, or a class for expanded clones, and some rows have none.

v_gene: TRBV11-2
d_gene: .
len: 12
j_gene: TRBJ2-7
abundance: many
CDR3nt: TGTGCCAGCAGTCGACAGGTCTACGAGCAGTACTTC
CDR3aa: CASSRQVYEQYF

v_gene: TRBV19
d_gene: TRBD2
len: 15
j_gene: TRBJ2-1
abundance: .
CDR3nt: TGTGCCAGTAGTATAGATCTTGGTCTAGCGGGCCGGCAGTTCTTC
CDR3aa: CASSIDLGLAGRQFF

v_gene: TRBV10-3
d_gene: .
len: 15
j_gene: TRBJ2-5
abundance: many
CDR3nt: TGTGCCATCAGTGAGTTGGACCGAGGTCGAGGAACCCAGTACTTC
CDR3aa: CAISELDRGRGTQYF

v_gene: TRBV20-1
d_gene: .
len: 16
j_gene: TRBJ2-7
abundance: many
CDR3nt: TGCAGTGCTACGTACCCGTACGGGGGGACACCCTACGAGCAGTACTTC
CDR3aa: CSATYPYGGTPYEQYF

v_gene: TRBV5-1
d_gene: TRBD2
len: 18
j_gene: TRBJ2-3
abundance: few
CDR3nt: TGCGCCAGCAGCCCCGATCCACGACTAGCGCCAAACACAGATACGCAGTATTTT
CDR3aa: CASSPDPRLAPNTDTQYF

v_gene: TRBV20-1
d_gene: TRBD2
len: 14
j_gene: TRBJ2-4
abundance: many
CDR3nt: TGCAGTGCTAGAGGCACTAGCGGGAGTAGCATTCAGTACTTC
CDR3aa: CSARGTSGSSIQYF

v_gene: TRBV6-1
d_gene: .
len: 14
j_gene: TRBJ1-5
abundance: .
CDR3nt: TGTGCCAGCAGCAGGGTTGGGTTCGGTCAGCCCCAGCATTTT
CDR3aa: CASSRVGFGQPQHF

v_gene: TRBV7-6
d_gene: .
len: 13
j_gene: TRBJ2-7
abundance: .
CDR3nt: TGTGCCAGCAGCTCCTCCGGACGGCACGAGCAGTACTTC
CDR3aa: CASSSSGRHEQYF

v_gene: TRBV19
d_gene: .
len: 15
j_gene: TRBJ1-5
abundance: many
CDR3nt: TGTGCCAGTAGTCTTGAGACGCCAAGCAATCAGCCCCAGCATTTT
CDR3aa: CASSLETPSNQPQHF

v_gene: TRBV29-1
d_gene: .
len: 11
j_gene: TRBJ2-7
abundance: .
CDR3nt: TGCAGCGCCCTAATTGACCACGAGCAGTACTTC
CDR3aa: CSALIDHEQYF

v_gene: TRBV5-4
d_gene: TRBD1
len: 20
j_gene: TRBJ1-6
abundance: many
CDR3nt: TGTGCCAGCAGCTTGGCGGGACAGGGTTATTTCAGCTCCTATAATTCACCCCTCCACTTT
CDR3aa: CASSLAGQGYFSSYNSPLHF

v_gene: TRBV25-1
d_gene: TRBD2
len: 17
j_gene: TRBJ2-1
abundance: few
CDR3nt: TGTGCCAGCAGTGACTTCCCTAGCGGGTTCGACTACAATGAGCAGTTCTTC
CDR3aa: CASSDFPSGFDYNEQFF

v_gene: TRBV5-1
d_gene: TRBD1
len: 11
j_gene: TRBJ2-3
abundance: many
CDR3nt: TGCGCCAGCAGCTCAGACAGGGACGAGTATTTT
CDR3aa: CASSSDRDEYF

v_gene: TRBV20-1
d_gene: .
len: 12
j_gene: TRBJ2-2
abundance: many
CDR3nt: TGCAGTGCTAGGCGGGACACCGGGGAGCTGTTTTTT
CDR3aa: CSARRDTGELFF

v_gene: TRBV7-2
d_gene: .
len: 15
j_gene: TRBJ2-1
abundance: many
CDR3nt: TGTGCCAGCAGTTACGGCATAAGCTCCTACAATGAGCAGTTCTTC
CDR3aa: CASSYGISSYNEQFF

v_gene: TRBV4-1
d_gene: .
len: 13
j_gene: TRBJ2-7
abundance: .
CDR3nt: TGCGCCAGCAGCCAAATCAAGGACTACGAGCAGTACTTC
CDR3aa: CASSQIKDYEQYF

v_gene: TRBV2
d_gene: .
len: 13
j_gene: TRBJ1-1
abundance: few
CDR3nt: TGTGCCAGCACAGCCGGACCCGGCGGTGAAGCTTTCTTT
CDR3aa: CASTAGPGGEAFF

v_gene: TRBV20-1
d_gene: TRBD2
len: 15
j_gene: TRBJ2-1
abundance: few
CDR3nt: TGCAGTGCTTCCGGCGGGGGGAGCTCCTACAATGAGCAGTTCTTC
CDR3aa: CSASGGGSSYNEQFF

v_gene: TRBV24-1
d_gene: TRBD2
len: 16
j_gene: TRBJ2-1
abundance: few
CDR3nt: TGTGCCACCAGTGATCCGGGACTAGCGGGAGGGGTGCAGCAGTTCTTC
CDR3aa: CATSDPGLAGGVQQFF

v_gene: TRBV5-1
d_gene: .
len: 16
j_gene: TRBJ2-1
abundance: .
CDR3nt: TGCGCCAGCAGCTTGGAGTGGGGGGAGCGAGACAATGAGCAGTTCTTC
CDR3aa: CASSLEWGERDNEQFF

v_gene: TRBV12-3/TRBV12-4
d_gene: .
len: 15
j_gene: TRBJ1-6
abundance: .
CDR3nt: TGTGCCAGCAGTTTGTTCTTTCAGGAAAATTCACCCCTCCACTTT
CDR3aa: CASSLFFQENSPLHF

v_gene: TRBV20-1
d_gene: TRBD2
len: 14
j_gene: TRBJ2-7
abundance: many
CDR3nt: TGCAGTGCAACCTGGACTAGCGGGAGCTACGAGCAGTACTTC
CDR3aa: CSATWTSGSYEQYF

v_gene: TRBV6-1
d_gene: .
len: 15
j_gene: TRBJ2-1
abundance: few
CDR3nt: TGTGCCAGCACGGTGAGACTCTCCCTAAACAATGAGCAGTTCTTC
CDR3aa: CASTVRLSLNNEQFF

v_gene: TRBV28
d_gene: .
len: 14
j_gene: TRBJ2-6
abundance: few
CDR3nt: TGTGCCAGCGGAGGTAGCTCTGGGGCCAACGTCCTGACTTTC
CDR3aa: CASGGSSGANVLTF

v_gene: TRBV28
d_gene: TRBD2
len: 16
j_gene: TRBJ2-1
abundance: once
CDR3nt: TGTGCCAGCAGTTTCCCGACTAGCGGGAGGGCTGGTGAGCAGTTCTTC
CDR3aa: CASSFPTSGRAGEQFF

v_gene: TRBV10-2
d_gene: .
len: 15
j_gene: TRBJ2-1
abundance: many
CDR3nt: TGCGCCAGCAGTGGAGGAGGCCCGGGGTACAATGAGCAGTTCTTC
CDR3aa: CASSGGGPGYNEQFF

v_gene: TRBV5-1
d_gene: .
len: 14
j_gene: TRBJ2-1
abundance: many
CDR3nt: TGCGCCAGCAGGAGGCGGAGCTCCTACAATGAGCAGTTCTTC
CDR3aa: CASRRRSSYNEQFF

v_gene: TRBV20-1
d_gene: .
len: 14
j_gene: TRBJ1-1
abundance: many
CDR3nt: TGCAGTGCTAGTTTGGGGGGACTGGACACTGAAGCTTTCTTT
CDR3aa: CSASLGGLDTEAFF

v_gene: TRBV7-8
d_gene: .
len: 19
j_gene: TRBJ2-6
abundance: .
CDR3nt: TGTGCCAGCAGCTTACCACGACGGGGGGCGAACTCTGGGGCCAACGTCCTGACTTTC
CDR3aa: CASSLPRRGANSGANVLTF